These 26 T cell receptor beta chains were all obtained from the same sample, sequenced in a study of PD-1 blockade in classical Hodgkin lymphoma. Time point specified: cycle 4 day 1 (C4D1), after less than 7 weeks of nivolumab. Autologous stem cell transplantation was followed by relapse in every patient, and brentuximab vedotin exposure varied. The method was immunoSEQ multiplex PCR; TCRdb's version includes in-frame clones alone and lacks a portion of them. This repertoire shows under 80,000 clones, around 90% found once; its top ten account for about 8.1%. This specimen was peripheral blood mononuclear cells (PBMCs), taken before the fourth cycle of nivolumab. Receptors originate from a human donor with classical Hodgkin lymphoma.

The CDR3 coding sequence is TGTGCCAGCAGTCCACTTATTGGTGAGCAGTTCTTC. Encoded protein: CASSPLIGEQFF. The chain employs TRBV6-1 and TRBJ2-1; unclear D gene. Trimming took 5 bases from V and 9 from J, leaving 11 bases between them. Germline V gene data show CDR1 as MNHNS and CDR2 as SASEGT. The CDR3 runs to 12 residues.

V usage is TRBV27 and J usage is TRBJ2-2, with D perhaps matching TRBD2 (5 bases). Trimming removed 7 bases at V and 5 bases at J, with 20 bases between. The germline gives CDR1 MNHEY, CDR2 SMNVEV (reference sequence). The CDR3 is 16 residues long. CDR3 protein: CASTPKKTWETGELFF. CDR3 sequence (DNA): TGTGCCAGCACCCCGAAGAAAACTTGGGAGACCGGGGAGCTGTTTTTT.

This sequence joins TRBV6-5 and TRBJ2-2; no definite D call. CDR3 size: 15 residues. Germline values: CDR1 MNHEY, CDR2 SVGAGI. The ends were cut back, 2 bases at V and 9 bases at J, with 16 bases in the middle. The chain's CDR3 is CASSYTGDGSRELFF. The CDR3 DNA is TGTGCCAGCAGTTACACCGGAGACGGAAGTAGGGAGCTGTTTTTT.

V usage is TRBV7-9 and J usage is TRBJ2-2; possible D gene TRBD2, 6 bases. The CDR3 consists of 16 residues. V lost 1 base to trimming and J lost 7 bases, with 16 bases between them. Germline CDR1 SEHNR, CDR2 FQNEAQ (reference sequence). CDR3 in amino acids: CASSLGWRGRFGELFF. For the CDR3, the DNA is TGTGCCAGCAGCTTAGGATGGCGGGGAAGATTCGGGGAGCTGTTTTTT.

In DNA form, the CDR3 reads TGCAGCGTTGAATTCCTTGGGACCCAGTACTTC. Amino acid sequence: CSVEFLGTQYF. The V and J genes are TRBV29-1 and TRBJ2-5; D uncertain. Trimming pared 2 bases from V and 7 bases from J, leaving 8 bases between. Per the germline V gene, CDR1 is SQVTM and CDR2 is ANQGSEA. The CDR3 contains 11 residues.

The gene calls are TRBV5-1 and TRBJ1-4; D unclear. This CDR3 comprises 14 residues. Between the trimmed V and J ends, which lost 0 bases and 4 bases, there was a span of 7 bases. Germline V gives CDR1 SGHRS, CDR2 YFSETQ. The CDR3 region has the DNA TGCGCCAGCAGCTTGGATGGTTTTAATGAAAAACTGTTTTTT. Translating it yields CASSLDGFNEKLFF.

This clone has more than one count but fewer than ten. This rearrangement joins TRBV4-1 to TRBJ1-5; TRBD1 is a possible D gene (6 bases). This CDR3 contains 15 residues. Germline V CDR1 and CDR2: MGHRA, YSYEKL. V was pared by 0 bases and J by 7 bases, with 13 bases between. CDR3 in amino acids: CASSQDKGVQQPQHF. The CDR3 DNA is TGCGCCAGCAGCCAAGATAAGGGGGTGCAACAGCCCCAGCATTTT.

The V gene is TRBV5-1, the J gene TRBJ1-4; 8 nucleotides line up with TRBD1. The germline V gene has CDR1 SGHRS and CDR2 YFSETQ. The length of the CDR3 is 14 residues. With 1 base clipped from V and 6 bases from J, the junction kept 2 bases outside the gene matches. The CDR3 DNA is TGCGCCAGCAGCTTGTTACAGGGGGATGAAAAACTGTTTTTT. Residues: CASSLLQGDEKLFF.

This chain joins TRBV5-1 and TRBJ2-7, with D tentatively TRBD1 (6 bases). Trimming shortened V by 0 bases and J by 3 bases, and 13 bases separated the two germline ends. Germline-derived CDR1 and CDR2 are SGHRS and YFSETQ. The CDR3 runs 15 residues. The CDR3: CASSLGGTRNYEQYF. The CDR3 DNA follows: TGCGCCAGCAGCTTGGGGGGGACAAGAAACTACGAGCAGTACTTC.

The rearrangement links TRBV29-1 to TRBJ1-1, with TRBD1 identical over 7 bases. CDR3 length equals 14 residues. J lost 3 bases, V lost 7 bases, and 11 bases had no gene match. CDR1 SQVTM and CDR2 ANQGSEA come from the germline V gene. This CDR3 is CSANRDRVDTEAFF. For the CDR3, the DNA is TGCAGCGCGAACCGGGACAGAGTAGACACTGAAGCTTTCTTT.

The chain recombines TRBV5-1 with TRBJ2-1; TRBD1 aligns across 7 bases. J gave up 0 bases and V 4 bases, and 4 bases lay outside the gene matches. This CDR3 contains 15 residues. The germline CDR1 and CDR2 sequences are SGHRS and YFSETQ. This CDR3 reads CASSPTGASYNEQFF. CDR3 DNA: TGCGCCAGCAGCCCCACAGGGGCCTCCTACAATGAGCAGTTCTTC.

J is TRBJ1-2 and V is TRBV5-1, with a weak D call TRBD1 (6 bases). This CDR3 comprises 13 residues. Trimming pared 0 bases from V and 7 bases from J, leaving 10 bases between. The germline V gene has CDR1 SGHRS and CDR2 YFSETQ. The CDR3 loop is CASSLVGALGYTF. Written as DNA, the CDR3 is TGCGCCAGCAGCTTGGTGGGGGCGCTTGGCTACACCTTC.

This sequence joins TRBV10-3 and TRBJ2-4, with 10 bases fitting TRBD1. Trimming took 10 bases from V and 9 from J; bases not matched to a gene: 9. The CDR3 sequence is 13 residues long. Germline loops: CDR1 ENHRY, CDR2 SYGVKD. CDR3 amino acids: CASRTGGTSIQYF. CDR3 in DNA: TGTGCCAGTAGGACAGGGGGAACGAGCATTCAGTACTTC.

The rearrangement links TRBV6-4 to TRBJ1-1; D is perhaps TRBD1 (5 bases). Germline values: CDR1 MRHNA, CDR2 SNTAGT. The V gene lost 0 bases and the J gene lost 8 bases, with 13 bases spanning the gap. This CDR3 spans 14 amino acids. CDR3 sequence reads: CASSDSHGGSEAFF. DNA for the CDR3: TGTGCCAGCAGTGACTCCCATGGGGGATCCGAAGCTTTCTTT.

This clone appeared a single time. The chain is built from TRBV5-6 and TRBJ2-5; TRBD1 agrees at 7 bases. Losses at the gene ends were 1 base for V and 4 bases for J; bases not matched to a gene: 4. The CDR3 extends over 14 amino acids. The V gene's germline CDR1 is SGHDT and CDR2 YYEEEE. The CDR3 reads CASSLTGVPETQYF. The DNA for the CDR3 is TGTGCCAGCAGCTTGACAGGGGTGCCAGAGACCCAGTACTTC. The full variable domain, its missing parts supplied by reference TRBV5-6 and TRBJ2-5, is DAGVTQSPTHLIKTRGQQVTLRCSPKSGHDTVSWYQQALGQGPQFIFQYYEEEERQRGNFPDRFSGHQFPNYSSELNVNALLLGDSALYLCASSLTGVPETQYFGPGTRLLVL.

The V and J genes are TRBV6-6 and TRBJ1-4; weak D call: TRBD1 (5 bases). Germline-derived CDR1 and CDR2 are MNHNY and SVGAGI (reference sequence). The CDR3 sequence is 12 residues long. The V gene lost 7 bases and the J gene lost 10 bases, with 13 bases spanning the gap. The CDR3 is CASNSETVKLFF. DNA of the CDR3: TGTGCCAGCAACTCGGAGACAGTAAAACTGTTTTTT.

The chain is built from TRBV7-8 and TRBJ1-1; TRBD1 matches at 8 bases. The germline V gene has CDR1 SGHVS and CDR2 FQNEAQ. The V and J ends lost 1 base and 13 bases, in that order; junction bases with no gene match: 8. CDR3 length equals 13 residues. CDR3 in DNA: TGTGCCAGCAGCTTAGGGACAGGGAGGGATGTTTTCTTT. Residues: CASSLGTGRDVFF.

The genes are TRBV11-2 and TRBJ2-5; TRBD1 aligns across 9 bases. This CDR3 comprises 17 residues. V lost 1 base and J lost 2; bases outside the gene matches: 8. Germline V lookup: CDR1 SGHAT, CDR2 FQNNGV. The CDR3 reads CASSLVSGTGPQETQYF. CDR3 nucleotide sequence: TGTGCCAGCAGCTTAGTATCAGGGACAGGGCCTCAAGAGACCCAGTACTTC.

This clone appeared a single time. The gene calls are TRBV5-1 and TRBJ2-7; TRBD2 might be the D (6 bases). The CDR3 consists of 15 residues. The germline CDR1 and CDR2 sequences are SGHRS and YFSETQ. The V end was cut by 7 bases, the J end by 7 bases, with 24 bases between. The CDR3 sequence is CASGRLGGPQEEQYF. CDR3 nucleotide sequence: TGCGCCAGCGGCCGGTTGGGGGGACCTCAGGAGGAGCAGTACTTC.

The gene calls are TRBV10-3 and TRBJ2-7; maybe TRBD1 (5 bases). Germline lookup yields CDR1 ENHRY and CDR2 SYGVKD. Trimming removed 8 bases from V and 6 bases from J, with 5 bases in between. The CDR3 loop spans 9 amino acids. The CDR3 DNA reads as TGTGCCATCGGGGCCGAGCAGTACTTC. This gives the protein CAIGAEQYF.

The rearrangement links TRBV6-4 to TRBJ2-1; 7 bases fit TRBD2. Germline-derived CDR1 and CDR2 are MRHNA and SNTAGT. The length of the CDR3 is 16 residues. The J segment lost 6 bases and the V segment lost 2 bases, leaving 10 bases of the junction unmatched. The CDR3: CASSDTGRGYFNEQFF. DNA for the CDR3: TGTGCCAGCAGTGACACTGGGCGGGGGTATTTCAATGAGCAGTTCTTC.

V usage is TRBV10-3 and J usage is TRBJ1-4; 7 bases align to TRBD1. This CDR3 region has 16 residues. V lost 8 bases, J lost 0 bases, and 9 bases stayed unmatched. CDR1 is ENHRY and CDR2 is SYGVKD in the germline V gene. CDR3 residues: CAIGMTGSSTNEKLFF. DNA of the CDR3: TGTGCCATCGGGATGACAGGGAGTTCAACTAATGAAAAACTGTTTTTT.

The chain links TRBV5-1 to TRBJ2-1; no firm D call. The CDR3 is 12 amino acids. V was pared by 5 bases and J by 5 bases, with 8 bases between. Germline assignment: CDR1 SGHRS and CDR2 YFSETQ. DNA of the CDR3: TGCGCCAGCAGACCGGCCCACAATGAGCAGTTCTTC. This encodes CASRPAHNEQFF.

This clone came up once. The V gene is TRBV5-6, the J gene TRBJ1-4; 7 bases match TRBD1. V was clipped by 4 bases and J by 7 bases; unmatched bases: 7. This CDR3 has 14 residues. The germline V gene encodes CDR1 SGHDT and CDR2 YYEEEE. The CDR3, as DNA: TGTGCCAGCAGCCTAGAGGGGGCGGGTGAAAAACTGTTTTTT. It translates to CASSLEGAGEKLFF.

The gene calls are TRBV5-1 and TRBJ2-1; 8 bases line up with TRBD2. Germline-derived CDR1 and CDR2 are SGHRS and YFSETQ. The trim removed 0 bases at V and 3 bases at J, leaving 2 bases unmatched. The CDR3 is made up of 15 amino acids. Here the CDR3 DNA reads TGCGCCAGCAGCTTGGAAGCGGGGGACTACAATGAGCAGTTCTTC. Its translation is CASSLEAGDYNEQFF.

The chain is built from TRBV5-1 and TRBJ1-1; 8 bases agree with TRBD1. This CDR3 is built from 13 residues. Germline-derived CDR1 and CDR2 are SGHRS and YFSETQ. V was clipped by 3 bases and J by 4 bases; unmatched bases: 2. The CDR3 here is CASSSTGVTEAFF. Written as DNA, the CDR3 is TGCGCCAGCAGCTCGACAGGGGTCACTGAAGCTTTCTTT. Together with reference TRBV5-1 and TRBJ1-1, the CDR3 gives the full variable domain: KAGVTQTPRYLIKTRGQQVTLSCSPISGHRSVSWYQQTPGQGLQFLFEYFSETQRNKGNFPGRFSGRQFSNSRSEMNVSTLELGDSALYLCASSSTGVTEAFFGQGTRLTVV.